This T cell receptor (beta chain) was obtained from a study of blood T cell repertoires in COVID-19. Study-level background: COVID-19 samples from acute and convalescent phases originated in the United States, Italy and Spain.

As handled by the study authors: The assay estimated nucleated cells by amplifying reference gene primers. Here immunoSEQ multiplex PCR was the method, and the copy in TCRdb shows in-frame clones only, minus some. The D gene and trimming were derived from the DNA, and the V and J assignments and clone size from that table. The sample has about 360,000 clones; roughly 86% are singletons. Germline assignment: CDR1 SGDLS and CDR2 YYNGEE. The CDR3 spans 14 residues. In the case of this clone: The junction differs from germline at one of its ends, possibly a read error.

The TCR originated in a human donor in a cohort sampled during active COVID-19. The material sequenced was peripheral blood. V and J are TRBV9 and TRBJ1-3; weak D call: TRBD1 (5 bases). The CDR3 nucleotides are TGCGCCCGCCGCGCCGGGGGGGAGGGAAACACCATATATTTT. This translates into CARRAGGEGNTIYF.